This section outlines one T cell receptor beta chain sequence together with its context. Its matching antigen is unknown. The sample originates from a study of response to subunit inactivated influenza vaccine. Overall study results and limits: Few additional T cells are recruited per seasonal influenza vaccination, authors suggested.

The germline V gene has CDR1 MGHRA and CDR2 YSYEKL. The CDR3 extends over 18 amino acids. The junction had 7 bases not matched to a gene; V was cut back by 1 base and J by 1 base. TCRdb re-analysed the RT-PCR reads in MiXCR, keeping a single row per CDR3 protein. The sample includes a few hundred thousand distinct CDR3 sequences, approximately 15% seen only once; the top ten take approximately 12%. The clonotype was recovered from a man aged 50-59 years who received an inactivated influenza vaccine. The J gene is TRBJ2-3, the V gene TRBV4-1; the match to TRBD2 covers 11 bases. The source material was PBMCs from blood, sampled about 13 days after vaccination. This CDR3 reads CASSQVPTTSGGTDTQYF. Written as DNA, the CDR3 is TGCGCCAGCAGCCAAGTCCCCACGACTAGCGGGGGCACAGATACGCAGTATTTT.